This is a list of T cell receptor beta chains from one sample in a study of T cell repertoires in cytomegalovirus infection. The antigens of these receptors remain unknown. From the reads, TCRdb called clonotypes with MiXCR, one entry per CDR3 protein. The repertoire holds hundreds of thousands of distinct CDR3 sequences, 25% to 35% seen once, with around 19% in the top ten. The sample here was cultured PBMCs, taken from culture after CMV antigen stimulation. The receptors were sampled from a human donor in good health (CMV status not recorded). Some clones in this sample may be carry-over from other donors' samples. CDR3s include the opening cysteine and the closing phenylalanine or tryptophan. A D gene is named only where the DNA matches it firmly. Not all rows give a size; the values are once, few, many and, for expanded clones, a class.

CDR3 DNA: TGTGCCAGCAGTGAAGCGCTTTCCTCTGGGGCCAACGTCCTGACTTTC; CDR3 protein: CASSEALSSGANVLTF; D gene: NA; V gene: TRBV6-1; clone size: NA; J gene: TRBJ2-6
CDR3 DNA: TGTGCTTCCGGGAGGGGTTCCTACGAGCAGTACTTC; CDR3 protein: CASGRGSYEQYF; D gene: TRBD2; V gene: TRBV7-8; clone size: many; J gene: TRBJ2-7
CDR3 DNA: TGTGCCAGCAGCCCCGCCACAGGAGGGACTGAAGCTTTCTTT; CDR3 protein: CASSPATGGTEAFF; D gene: NA; V gene: TRBV12-3/TRBV12-4; clone size: few; J gene: TRBJ1-1
CDR3 DNA: TGTGCCAGCAGTGAGACAGGGGGTTCCTACAATGAGCAGTTCTTC; CDR3 protein: CASSETGGSYNEQFF; D gene: TRBD1; V gene: TRBV28; clone size: NA; J gene: TRBJ2-1
CDR3 DNA: TGTGCTAGTGGTTTGGCCCCAGGTGAGCAGTTCTTC; CDR3 protein: CASGLAPGEQFF; D gene: NA; V gene: TRBV12-5; clone size: NA; J gene: TRBJ2-1
CDR3 DNA: TGTGCCAGCAGCCAAGAGCCCCCTAGCGGGAGGGGAGAGACCCAGTACTTC; CDR3 protein: CASSQEPPSGRGETQYF; D gene: TRBD2; V gene: TRBV14; clone size: NA; J gene: TRBJ2-5
CDR3 DNA: TGTGCCACCAGGACTAGCGGAAGCACAGATACGCAGTATTTT; CDR3 protein: CATRTSGSTDTQYF; D gene: TRBD2; V gene: TRBV24-1; clone size: NA; J gene: TRBJ2-3
CDR3 DNA: TGCGCCAGCAGCCAAGAAAGGACGATCGGCAATCAGCCCCAGCATTTT; CDR3 protein: CASSQERTIGNQPQHF; D gene: NA; V gene: TRBV4-1; clone size: few; J gene: TRBJ1-5
CDR3 DNA: TGTGCCAGCAGCGCACGGGACAGGCAGGACATTCAGTACTTC; CDR3 protein: CASSARDRQDIQYF; D gene: TRBD1; V gene: TRBV9; clone size: NA; J gene: TRBJ2-4
CDR3 DNA: TGTGCCATCAGTTCCTGGGAGTCGGGTCAGCCCCCGCATTTT; CDR3 protein: CAISSWESGQPPHF; D gene: NA; V gene: TRBV10-3; clone size: once; J gene: TRBJ1-5
CDR3 DNA: TGCGCCAGCAGCTTGGAATGGGTGAACACTGAAGCTTTCTTT; CDR3 protein: CASSLEWVNTEAFF; D gene: NA; V gene: TRBV5-1; clone size: many; J gene: TRBJ1-1
CDR3 DNA: TGCAGCGTGACAGGGGATCCCCCCCGGAAATATGGCTACACCTTC; CDR3 protein: CSVTGDPPRKYGYTF; D gene: TRBD1; V gene: TRBV29-1; clone size: NA; J gene: TRBJ1-2
CDR3 DNA: TGCGCCAGCAGTGACCAACAGAGGAACACTGAAGCTTTCTTT; CDR3 protein: CASSDQQRNTEAFF; D gene: NA; V gene: TRBV10-1; clone size: NA; J gene: TRBJ1-1
CDR3 DNA: TGCAGCGTTGAAATTGGTGGGGAAAGTCAGCCCCAGCATTTT; CDR3 protein: CSVEIGGESQPQHF; D gene: NA; V gene: TRBV29-1; clone size: NA; J gene: TRBJ1-5
CDR3 DNA: TGTGCCAGCAGCTTAGCAGGGCCTCCCTACGAGCAGTACTTC; CDR3 protein: CASSLAGPPYEQYF; D gene: NA; V gene: TRBV7-6; clone size: NA; J gene: TRBJ2-7